The clone carrying this T cell receptor (gamma chain) is labeled medium-sized (0.01 to 0.1%). As yet, its antigen is unknown. With CATT, TCRdb re-called clones from the multiplex PCR reads. This table has thousands of gamma-chain clones, 12% appearing once. The CDR3 sequence is 12 residues long. V shed 8 bases, J shed 4 bases, and the junction held 6 bases outside the gene matches. The sample comes from a study of gamma delta lymphoproliferative disorders and STAT genes. About the study: The LymphoTrack Dx TCRG Assay amplified gamma chains from at least 50 ng of genomic DNA. General study findings and limits: Whether leukemic clones are public or private remains unconfirmed.

The receptor sequences were amplified from genomic DNA of peripheral blood mononuclear cells. Sequencing input: blood. The gene calls are TRGV10 and TRGJ1 or TRGJ2. Matching the DNA to germline supplied the J gene, which TCRdb does not give. TRGV10 is designated an ORF whose function remains uncertain. The clonotype originates from a human donor in good health. CDR3 sequence (DNA): TGTGCTGCGTGGGAACGATATTATAAGAAACTCTTT. Its translation is CAAWERYYKKLF.